This T cell receptor beta chain was identified during a study of T cells in Graves' hyperthyroidism and ophthalmopathy. Findings and caveats of the study: Separation of ophthalmopathy from stable hyperthyroidism was achieved by a 13 V-J model.

The TCR beta CDR3 regions underwent amplification using RNA transcripts as the source. An initial round of RT-PCR targeting the TCR CDR3 relied on the HTBI primer set. One entry per CDR3 protein results from TCRdb running MiXCR on the multiplex PCR reads. Counted here are over 400,000 distinct CDR3 sequences, under 25% occurring once; the ten biggest clones make up less than 65%. The PBMCs had their origin in less than 13 ml of fresh peripheral blood. V shed 1 base and J shed 0 bases, with 1 base lying between them. This CDR3 has 14 amino acids. The germline V gene encodes CDR1 MDHEN and CDR2 SYDVKM. A few counts support this clonotype. Its antigen is as yet unknown.

The chain joins TRBV28 to TRBJ1-6, with unresolved D. This sequence was found in a woman in her seventies with Graves' ophthalmopathy. Sample: blood. CDR3 sequence (DNA): TGTGCCAGCAGTTTATACTCCTATAATTCACCCCTCCACTTT. Its translation is CASSLYSYNSPLHF.